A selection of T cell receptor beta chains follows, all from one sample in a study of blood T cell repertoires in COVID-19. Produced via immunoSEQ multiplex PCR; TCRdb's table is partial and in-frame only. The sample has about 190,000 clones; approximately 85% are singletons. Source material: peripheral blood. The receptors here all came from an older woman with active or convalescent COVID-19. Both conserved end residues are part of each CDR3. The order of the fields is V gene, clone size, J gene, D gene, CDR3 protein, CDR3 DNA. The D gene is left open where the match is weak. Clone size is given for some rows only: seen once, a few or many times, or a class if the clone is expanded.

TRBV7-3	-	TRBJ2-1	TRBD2	CASSPPGTRSTEQFF	TGTGCCAGCAGCCCCCCAGGGACTAGAAGTACTGAGCAGTTCTTC
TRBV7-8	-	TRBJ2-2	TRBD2	CASSSRTSGRARTGELFF	TGTGCCAGCAGCTCTCGGACTAGCGGGAGGGCACGCACCGGGGAGCTGTTTTTT
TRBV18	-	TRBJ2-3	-	CASSPVPGTDTQYF	TGTGCCAGCTCACCCGTTCCGGGGACAGATACGCAGTATTTT
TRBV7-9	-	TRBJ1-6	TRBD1	CASSPGDRVDSPLHF	TGTGCCAGCAGCCCCGGGGACAGGGTTGATTCACCCCTCCACTTT
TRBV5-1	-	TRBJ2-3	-	CASSLWGVPDTQYF	TGCGCCAGCAGCTTATGGGGGGTTCCAGATACGCAGTATTTT
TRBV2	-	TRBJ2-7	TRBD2	CASSEVAGVYEQYF	TGTGCCAGCAGTGAGGTGGCGGGAGTGTACGAGCAGTACTTC
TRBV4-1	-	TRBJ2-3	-	CASSHRTDTQYF	TGCGCCAGCAGTCATCGCACAGATACGCAGTATTTT
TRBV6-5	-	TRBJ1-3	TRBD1	CASSYSDRARGNTIYF	TGTGCCAGCAGTTACTCGGACAGGGCGCGCGGAAACACCATATATTTT
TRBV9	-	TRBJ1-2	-	CASTPMYPKGDYGYTF	TGTGCCAGCACCCCAATGTATCCTAAAGGGGACTATGGCTACACCTTC
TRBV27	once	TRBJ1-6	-	CASNVGGNNSPLHF	TGTGCCAGCAATGTAGGGGGTAATAATTCACCCCTCCACTTT
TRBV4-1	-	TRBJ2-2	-	CASSQERERNTGELFF	TGCGCCAGCAGCCAAGAACGGGAGCGCAACACCGGGGAGCTGTTTTTT
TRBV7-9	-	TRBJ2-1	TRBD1	CASSSLGQGNNEQFF	TGTGCCAGCAGCTCCCTGGGACAGGGAAACAATGAGCAGTTCTTC
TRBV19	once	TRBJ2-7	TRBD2	CASSIVSASGLYEQYF	TGTGCCAGTAGTATAGTGTCGGCTAGCGGGCTTTACGAGCAGTACTTC
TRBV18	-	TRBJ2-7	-	CASSPSYGGALLREQYF	TGTGCCAGCTCTCCATCCTACGGGGGAGCTCTCCTACGAGAGCAGTACTTC
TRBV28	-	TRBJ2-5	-	CASSLRDFQETQYF	TGTGCCAGCAGTCTTAGGGACTTCCAAGAGACCCAGTACTTC
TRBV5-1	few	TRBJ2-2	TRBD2	CASSEELAGGPAGELFF	TGCGCCAGCAGCGAGGAACTAGCGGGAGGGCCGGCCGGGGAGCTGTTTTTT
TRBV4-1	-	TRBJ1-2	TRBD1	CASSQAPRQGPSNYGYTF	TGCGCCAGCAGCCAAGCCCCCAGACAGGGGCCCTCTAACTATGGCTACACCTTC
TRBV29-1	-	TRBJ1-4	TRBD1	CSALGQGGEKLFF	TGCAGCGCCCTGGGACAGGGAGGCGAAAAACTGTTTTTT
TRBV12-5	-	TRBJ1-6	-	CASGVSGVSPLHF	TGTGCTAGTGGTGTCAGCGGAGTTTCACCCCTCCACTTT
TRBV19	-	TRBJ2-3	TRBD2	CASSPQAWSNREGPDTQYF	TGTGCCAGTAGTCCCCAGGCCTGGTCCAACCGGGAGGGCCCGGATACGCAGTATTTT
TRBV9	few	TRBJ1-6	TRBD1	CASKEEDRGSPLHF	TGTGCCAGCAAAGAGGAAGACAGGGGTTCACCCCTCCACTTT
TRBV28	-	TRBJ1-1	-	CATNWREDTEAFF	TGTGCCACCAATTGGAGGGAGGACACTGAAGCTTTCTTT
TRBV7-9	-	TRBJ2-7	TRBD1	CASRSGTGKLEQYF	TGTGCCAGCAGATCCGGGACAGGGAAGCTCGAGCAGTACTTC
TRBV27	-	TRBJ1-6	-	CASRGRGRRNSPLHF	TGTGCCAGCAGAGGGAGGGGCCGGAGAAATTCACCCCTCCACTTT
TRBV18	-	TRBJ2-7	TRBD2	CASSPGSAGGPSSYF	TGTGCCAGCTCACCCGGCAGTGCGGGAGGGCCCTCGTCGTACTTC
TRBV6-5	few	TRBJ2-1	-	CASSSGGEFNEQFF	TGTGCCTCATCTTCTGGAGGCGAATTCAATGAGCAGTTCTTC
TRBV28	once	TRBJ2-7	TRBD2	CASTAGLAGEQYF	TGTGCCAGCACCGCGGGACTAGCGGGCGAGCAGTACTTC
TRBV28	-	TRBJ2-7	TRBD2	CASIPLAGGTYEQYF	TGTGCCAGCATCCCCCTAGCGGGAGGGACCTACGAGCAGTACTTC
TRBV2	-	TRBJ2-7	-	CASSEASLAGLAYEQYF	TGTGCCAGCAGTGAAGCAAGCCTAGCAGGTTTGGCCTACGAGCAGTACTTC
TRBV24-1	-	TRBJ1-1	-	CATRTQANTEAFF	TGTGCCACCAGGACCCAGGCGAACACTGAAGCTTTCTTT
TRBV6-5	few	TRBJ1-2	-	CATRSSYGYTF	TGTGCCACGCGATCCTCTTATGGCTACACCTTC
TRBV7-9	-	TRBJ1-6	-	CASSPDLQGSINSPLHF	TGTGCCAGCAGCCCAGATTTACAGGGAAGTATAAATTCACCCCTCCACTTT
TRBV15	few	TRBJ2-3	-	CATSAGFYPSTDTQYF	TGTGCCACCAGCGCGGGCTTCTATCCTAGCACAGATACGCAGTATTTT
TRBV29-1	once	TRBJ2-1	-	CSVESGHGEQFF	TGCAGCGTTGAATCAGGGCACGGTGAGCAGTTCTTC
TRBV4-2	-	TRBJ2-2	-	CASSQEVRERTGELFF	TGTGCCAGCAGCCAAGAAGTTCGGGAGCGCACCGGGGAGCTGTTTTTT
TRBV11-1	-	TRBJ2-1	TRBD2	CASSRTSDYNEQFF	TGTGCCAGCAGCCGGACTAGCGACTACAATGAGCAGTTCTTC
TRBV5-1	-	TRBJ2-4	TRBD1	CASSLEGQGGGKNIQYF	TGCGCCAGCAGCTTGGAGGGACAGGGCGGAGGAAAAAACATTCAGTACTTC
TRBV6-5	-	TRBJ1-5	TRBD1	CASSSQGNRQPQHF	TGTGCCAGCAGTTCACAGGGGAATCGGCAGCCCCAGCATTTT
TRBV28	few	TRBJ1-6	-	CASSREGNSPLHF	TGTGCCAGCAGTCGGGAAGGGAATTCACCCCTCCACTTT
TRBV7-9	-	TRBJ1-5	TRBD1	CASSSRGHDNQPQHF	TGTGCCAGCAGCTCCAGGGGGCATGACAATCAGCCCCAGCATTTT
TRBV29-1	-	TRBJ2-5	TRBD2	CSYSSGSGETQYF	TGCAGCTACTCTAGCGGGAGCGGAGAGACCCAGTACTTC
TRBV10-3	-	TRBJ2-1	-	CAISRSDEQFF	TGTGCCATCAGCCGGAGCGATGAGCAGTTCTTC
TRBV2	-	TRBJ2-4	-	CASSEVVLAKNIQYF	TGTGCCAGCAGTGAAGTAGTATTAGCCAAAAACATTCAGTACTTC
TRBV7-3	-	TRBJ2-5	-	CASSLGRGGGNQETQYF	TGTGCCAGCAGCTTAGGTCGGGGAGGAGGTAACCAAGAGACCCAGTACTTC
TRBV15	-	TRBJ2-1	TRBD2	CATSGGRTLYNEQFF	TGTGCCACCAGCGGCGGGAGGACCCTCTACAATGAGCAGTTCTTC
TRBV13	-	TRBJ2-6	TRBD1	CASSLGKDRGLDGANVLTF	TGTGCCAGCAGCTTAGGGAAGGACAGGGGGCTCGATGGGGCCAACGTCCTGACTTTC
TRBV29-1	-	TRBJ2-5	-	CSASRDTQETQYF	TGCAGCGCGAGCCGGGACACCCAAGAGACCCAGTACTTC
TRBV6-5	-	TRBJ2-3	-	CASTAGYIDTQYF	TGTGCCAGCACGGCGGGTTATATAGATACGCAGTATTTT
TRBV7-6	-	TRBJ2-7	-	CASSSFPGGRRYEQYF	TGTGCCAGCAGCTCTTTCCCCGGGGGGCGCAGGTACGAGCAGTACTTC
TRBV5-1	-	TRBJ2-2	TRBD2	CASSLIGGLEDTGELFF	TGCGCCAGCAGCTTAATCGGCGGACTAGAAGACACCGGGGAGCTGTTTTTT
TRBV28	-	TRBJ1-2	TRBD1	CASSFFDRGHYGYTF	TGTGCCAGCAGTTTTTTCGACAGGGGACACTATGGCTACACCTTC
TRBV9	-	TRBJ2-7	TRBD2	CASSVGPPRAGGRDEQYF	TGTGCCAGCAGCGTAGGGCCCCCTAGAGCGGGAGGACGTGACGAGCAGTACTTC
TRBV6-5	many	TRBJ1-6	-	CASKGAGLNSPLHF	TGTGCCAGCAAAGGGGCAGGGCTAAATTCACCCCTCCACTTT
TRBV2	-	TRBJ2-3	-	CASNPVGVDTQYF	TGTGCCAGCAACCCGGTCGGGGTAGATACGCAGTATTTT
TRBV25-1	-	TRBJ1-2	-	CASSDGPRYYGYTF	TGTGCCAGCAGTGATGGCCCCCGTTACTATGGCTACACCTTC
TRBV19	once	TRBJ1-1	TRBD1	CASSYTGVNTEAFF	TGTGCCAGTAGCTACACAGGGGTGAACACTGAAGCTTTCTTT